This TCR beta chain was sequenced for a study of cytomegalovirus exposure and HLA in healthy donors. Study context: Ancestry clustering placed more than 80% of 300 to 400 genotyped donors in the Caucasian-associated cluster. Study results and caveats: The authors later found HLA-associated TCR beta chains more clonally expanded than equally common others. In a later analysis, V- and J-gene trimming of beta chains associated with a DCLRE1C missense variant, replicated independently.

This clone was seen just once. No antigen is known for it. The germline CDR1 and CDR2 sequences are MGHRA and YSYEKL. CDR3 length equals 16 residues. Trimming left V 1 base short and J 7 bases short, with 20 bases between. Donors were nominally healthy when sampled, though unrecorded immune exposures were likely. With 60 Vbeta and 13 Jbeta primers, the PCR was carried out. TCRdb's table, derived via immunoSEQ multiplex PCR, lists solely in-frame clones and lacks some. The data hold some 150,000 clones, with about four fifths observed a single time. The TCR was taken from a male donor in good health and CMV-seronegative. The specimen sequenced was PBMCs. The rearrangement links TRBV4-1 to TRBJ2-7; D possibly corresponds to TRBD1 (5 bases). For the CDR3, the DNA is TGCGCCAGCAGCCAAGGGGGCCTTGACCGGGTTGGTGAGCAGTACTTC. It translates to CASSQGGLDRVGEQYF.